A selection of T cell receptor beta chains follows, all from one sample in a study of blood T cell repertoires in COVID-19. TCRdb's copy holds only in-frame clones and misses some; the assay was immunoSEQ multiplex PCR. This table holds 150,000 to 180,000 clones, 60% to 85% found once. The specimen was peripheral blood. Every receptor here comes from an elderly man with acute or convalescent COVID-19. CDR3s include the opening cysteine and the closing phenylalanine or tryptophan. D genes are given only for firm matches. Only part of the rows carry a size: once, few, many, or a class if the clone is expanded.

size: once; J: TRBJ2-7; D: -; V: TRBV11-2; CDR3: CASSLGLPTYEQYF; DNA: TGTGCCAGCAGCTTAGGGTTACCTACTTACGAGCAGTACTTC
size: few; J: TRBJ1-6; D: -; V: TRBV7-2; CDR3: CASSVGTTYNSPLHF; DNA: TGTGCCAGCAGCGTCGGGACAACCTATAATTCACCCCTCCACTTT
size: -; J: TRBJ1-1; D: TRBD1; V: TRBV10-3; CDR3: CAISDRTGGGTEAFF; DNA: TGTGCCATCAGCGATAGGACAGGGGGCGGAACTGAAGCTTTCTTT
size: once; J: TRBJ1-2; D: -; V: TRBV6-5; CDR3: CASSYDPLLQQGYTF; DNA: TGTGCCAGCAGCTACGACCCTCTGCTACAACAGGGCTACACCTTC
size: few; J: TRBJ2-5; D: -; V: TRBV12-3/TRBV12-4; CDR3: CASSLRGMETQYF; DNA: TGTGCCAGCAGTTTGAGGGGGATGGAGACCCAGTACTTC
size: -; J: TRBJ2-1; D: TRBD2; V: TRBV7-9; CDR3: CASSFPTGLAGSDEQFF; DNA: TGTGCCAGCAGCTTCCCCACAGGGCTAGCGGGCTCAGATGAGCAGTTCTTC
size: -; J: TRBJ2-7; D: TRBD1; V: TRBV18; CDR3: CASSRGQGSNEQYF; DNA: TGTGCCAGCTCAAGGGGACAGGGTAGCAACGAGCAGTACTTC
size: -; J: TRBJ1-2; D: TRBD1; V: TRBV12-3/TRBV12-4; CDR3: CASSLTGGNGYTF; DNA: TGTGCCAGCAGCCTGACAGGGGGCAATGGCTACACCTTC
size: -; J: TRBJ1-5; D: -; V: TRBV4-3; CDR3: CASSQDLAVGNQPQHF; DNA: TGCGCCAGCAGCCAAGATCTGGCAGTCGGGAATCAGCCCCAGCATTTT
size: -; J: TRBJ1-2; D: TRBD1; V: TRBV19; CDR3: CAISTGENYGYTF; DNA: TGTGCCATTAGTACAGGGGAGAACTATGGCTACACCTTC
size: once; J: TRBJ2-1; D: -; V: TRBV28; CDR3: CASSEAVYNEQFF; DNA: TGTGCCAGCTCCGAAGCGGTATACAATGAGCAGTTCTTC
size: -; J: TRBJ1-1; D: -; V: TRBV6-2/TRBV6-3; CDR3: CASSYPHSEAFF; DNA: TGTGCCAGCAGTTATCCTCACTCTGAAGCTTTCTTT
size: -; J: TRBJ2-3; D: -; V: TRBV5-6; CDR3: CASSLVYGQLKDTQYF; DNA: TGTGCCAGCAGCTTGGTATATGGGCAGCTCAAAGATACGCAGTATTTT
size: few; J: TRBJ1-1; D: -; V: TRBV7-9; CDR3: CASGDTNSEAFF; DNA: TGTGCCAGCGGGGACACGAACTCTGAAGCTTTCTTT
size: -; J: TRBJ1-6; D: TRBD1; V: TRBV6-5; CDR3: CASSPTGGYSPLHF; DNA: TGTGCCAGCAGCCCGACAGGGGGATATTCACCCCTCCACTTT
size: -; J: TRBJ2-3; D: TRBD1; V: TRBV10-1; CDR3: CASSESGQGTDTQYF; DNA: TGCGCCAGCAGTGAGTCGGGACAGGGGACAGATACGCAGTATTTT
size: -; J: TRBJ2-3; D: TRBD1; V: TRBV18; CDR3: CASSRGQNTDTQYF; DNA: TGTGCCAGCTCACGGGGACAGAACACAGATACGCAGTATTTT
size: -; J: TRBJ2-2; D: TRBD2; V: TRBV19; CDR3: CASSASGGAPGELFF; DNA: TGTGCCAGTAGTGCAAGCGGGGGGGCCCCCGGGGAGCTGTTTTTT
size: -; J: TRBJ1-2; D: -; V: TRBV6-5; CDR3: CASRRPNYGYTF; DNA: TGTGCCAGCAGGCGCCCTAACTATGGCTACACCTTC
size: -; J: TRBJ1-4; D: -; V: TRBV11-2; CDR3: CASSPRRDSATNEKLFF; DNA: TGTGCCAGCAGCCCACGCCGGGACTCAGCAACTAATGAAAAACTGTTTTTT
size: -; J: TRBJ2-1; D: TRBD1; V: TRBV18; CDR3: CASSPGFGQGCVF; DNA: TGTGCCAGCTCACCCGGGTTCGGACAGGGTTGTGTCTTC
size: -; J: TRBJ1-4; D: TRBD1; V: TRBV6-5; CDR3: CASRPGTGSFGLFF; DNA: TGTGCCAGCAGGCCCGGGACAGGGAGTTTCGGGCTGTTTTTT
size: -; J: TRBJ2-2; D: -; V: TRBV9; CDR3: CASSVVVGSRFTGELFF; DNA: TGTGCCAGCAGCGTAGTTGTGGGCAGCCGATTCACCGGGGAGCTGTTTTTT
size: -; J: TRBJ1-2; D: TRBD1; V: TRBV28; CDR3: CASRATQGARYYGYTF; DNA: TGTGCCAGCAGGGCTACACAGGGGGCTCGTTACTATGGCTACACCTTC
size: -; J: TRBJ1-4; D: TRBD1; V: TRBV3-1/TRBV3-2; CDR3: CASSQARTGEEKLFF; DNA: TGTGCCAGCAGCCAAGCCCGGACAGGGGAGGAAAAACTGTTTTTT
size: -; J: TRBJ2-1; D: TRBD2; V: TRBV11-1; CDR3: CASSLEGLADNEQFF; DNA: TGTGCCAGCAGCTTAGAGGGACTAGCGGACAATGAGCAGTTCTTC
size: -; J: TRBJ2-1; D: -; V: TRBV5-5; CDR3: CASSLAEGDGDNEQFF; DNA: TGTGCCAGCAGCTTGGCCGAGGGAGATGGCGACAATGAGCAGTTCTTC
size: -; J: TRBJ1-4; D: TRBD1; V: TRBV19; CDR3: CATAPGQAYEKLFF; DNA: TGTGCCACGGCACCGGGACAGGCCTATGAAAAACTGTTTTTT
size: -; J: TRBJ1-5; D: -; V: TRBV2; CDR3: CASSGQWNQPQHF; DNA: TGTGCCAGCAGCGGACAGTGGAATCAGCCCCAGCATTTT
size: -; J: TRBJ1-2; D: -; V: TRBV29-1; CDR3: CSVHGQYGYTF; DNA: TGCAGCGTCCATGGACAGTATGGCTACACCTTC
size: -; J: TRBJ1-6; D: TRBD1; V: TRBV19; CDR3: CASSSGTGALNSPLHF; DNA: TGTGCCAGTAGTTCCGGGACAGGGGCCCTTAATTCACCCCTCCACTTT
size: -; J: TRBJ1-3; D: -; V: TRBV5-1; CDR3: CASSLAVGRTGNTIYF; DNA: TGCGCCAGCAGCTTGGCGGTGGGGCGCACTGGAAACACCATATATTTT
size: -; J: TRBJ1-4; D: -; V: TRBV3-1/TRBV3-2; CDR3: CASSHDSSANEKLFF; DNA: TGTGCCAGCAGCCATGACAGTTCGGCTAATGAAAAACTGTTTTTT
size: -; J: TRBJ1-1; D: -; V: TRBV6-1; CDR3: CASSEIIFSDTEAFF; DNA: TGTGCCAGCAGTGAAATTATTTTCTCGGACACTGAAGCTTTCTTT
size: few; J: TRBJ1-2; D: -; V: TRBV3-1/TRBV3-2; CDR3: CASSPNARDYTF; DNA: TGTGCCAGCAGCCCAAATGCGCGAGACTACACCTTC
size: -; J: TRBJ1-5; D: -; V: TRBV6-6; CDR3: CASSFGQSNQPQHF; DNA: TGTGCCAGCAGTTTCGGACAGAGCAATCAGCCCCAGCATTTT
size: -; J: TRBJ1-5; D: -; V: TRBV18; CDR3: CASSPQGVRGQPQHF; DNA: TGTGCCAGCTCACCACAGGGGGTTCGGGGTCAGCCCCAGCATTTT
size: few; J: TRBJ2-2; D: -; V: TRBV11-3; CDR3: CASSLEDTGELFF; DNA: TGTGCCAGCAGCCTGGAGGACACCGGGGAGCTGTTTTTT
size: -; J: TRBJ2-2; D: TRBD2; V: TRBV14; CDR3: CASSHLPGLAVSNTGELFF; DNA: TGTGCCAGCAGCCATCTCCCGGGACTAGCGGTGTCAAACACCGGGGAGCTGTTTTTT
size: -; J: TRBJ2-7; D: TRBD1; V: TRBV11-2; CDR3: CASSPSQGAYEQYF; DNA: TGTGCCAGCAGCCCTAGCCAGGGGGCCTACGAGCAGTACTTC
size: once; J: TRBJ1-2; D: TRBD1; V: TRBV6-5; CDR3: CASRGTGHNGYTF; DNA: TGTGCCAGCAGGGGGACAGGGCACAATGGCTACACCTTC
size: -; J: TRBJ2-5; D: TRBD2; V: TRBV14; CDR3: CASSYSGVETQYF; DNA: TGTGCCAGCAGCTATAGCGGGGTGGAGACCCAGTACTTC
size: -; J: TRBJ1-1; D: -; V: TRBV14; CDR3: CASSQDWNTEAFF; DNA: TGTGCCAGCAGCCAAGACTGGAACACTGAAGCTTTCTTT
size: -; J: TRBJ2-3; D: TRBD2; V: TRBV3-1/TRBV3-2; CDR3: CASSHQRGGGTDTQYF; DNA: TGTGCCAGCAGCCACCAGCGGGGGGGCGGCACAGATACGCAGTATTTT
size: few; J: TRBJ2-5; D: TRBD1; V: TRBV7-2; CDR3: CASSTRQGAETQYF; DNA: TGTGCCAGCAGCACCCGACAGGGCGCAGAGACCCAGTACTTC
size: few; J: TRBJ1-2; D: TRBD1; V: TRBV30; CDR3: CAWATGTGDGYTF; DNA: TGTGCCTGGGCCACCGGGACAGGGGATGGCTACACCTTC
size: -; J: TRBJ1-3; D: -; V: TRBV19; CDR3: CASSPGQTGNTIYF; DNA: TGTGCCAGTAGTCCGGGACAAACTGGAAACACCATATATTTT
size: few; J: TRBJ1-5; D: TRBD1; V: TRBV5-4; CDR3: CASSQDRASNQPQHF; DNA: TGTGCCAGCAGCCAGGACAGGGCTAGCAATCAGCCCCAGCATTTT
size: -; J: TRBJ1-2; D: -; V: TRBV20-1; CDR3: CSASLPDRSNYGYTF; DNA: TGCAGTGCTAGTCTGCCGGACAGATCTAACTATGGCTACACCTTC
size: -; J: TRBJ2-3; D: -; V: TRBV19; CDR3: CASGGAGATDTQYF; DNA: TGTGCCTCCGGAGGCGCGGGGGCCACAGATACGCAGTATTTT
size: -; J: TRBJ1-1; D: -; V: TRBV18; CDR3: CASSQDSRNTEAFF; DNA: TGTGCCAGCTCGCAGGACAGTAGGAACACTGAAGCTTTCTTT
size: -; J: TRBJ2-3; D: -; V: TRBV6-5; CDR3: CASSRGPDHTDTQYF; DNA: TGTGCCAGCAGTAGAGGGCCGGACCACACAGATACGCAGTATTTT
size: -; J: TRBJ1-4; D: -; V: TRBV28; CDR3: CASSFPGVGSNEKLFF; DNA: TGTGCCAGCAGTTTCCCAGGGGTCGGATCTAATGAAAAACTGTTTTTT
size: -; J: TRBJ1-5; D: -; V: TRBV3-1/TRBV3-2; CDR3: CASSHARGGEIGNQPQHF; DNA: TGTGCCAGCAGCCATGCGAGGGGGGGGGAAATTGGCAATCAGCCCCAGCATTTT
size: -; J: TRBJ1-5; D: -; V: TRBV13; CDR3: CASSSRQFNQPQHF; DNA: TGTGCCAGCAGCTCCCGACAGTTCAATCAGCCCCAGCATTTT
size: -; J: TRBJ2-5; D: TRBD1; V: TRBV28; CDR3: CASSPGQEEETQYF; DNA: TGTGCCAGCAGTCCGGGACAGGAGGAAGAGACCCAGTACTTC
size: -; J: TRBJ2-4; D: TRBD1; V: TRBV18; CDR3: CASSPIRDSGQYF; DNA: TGTGCCAGCTCACCGATCCGGGACAGTGGCCAGTACTTC
size: -; J: TRBJ2-5; D: TRBD1; V: TRBV11-3; CDR3: CASSWGQGTGQTQYF; DNA: TGTGCCAGCAGCTGGGGACAGGGGACCGGCCAGACCCAGTACTTC
size: -; J: TRBJ2-1; D: TRBD2; V: TRBV24-1; CDR3: CATSDLGLAGVNEQFF; DNA: TGTGCCACCAGTGATTTAGGACTAGCGGGGGTGAATGAGCAGTTCTTC